The TCR beta chain described here comes from a study of cytotoxic CD8 clonotypes in ibrutinib-treated CLL. Study at large: The patients, under 13 relapsed/refractory and approximately 16 treatment-naive, included about 18 who were IGHV unmutated. Complete response was seen in 2 patients and partial in approximately 24; about 12 progressed and approximately 14 stayed remitted after a median roughly six years. A mean of roughly 260,000 productive templates and more than 75,000 productive rearrangements was obtained per sample.

From cryopreserved PBMCs came about 2 micrograms of genomic DNA used for TCR beta libraries. The CDR3 length is 16 residues. The trim removed 4 bases at V and 6 bases at J, leaving 11 bases unmatched. Germline V gene lookup returns CDR1 MNHNS and CDR2 SASEGT. Data came from immunoSEQ multiplex PCR; TCRdb stores just in-frame clones and leaves some out. Here the sample spans about 76,000 clones, 70% to 90% being singletons. The sequence was obtained from a human donor with chronic lymphocytic leukemia. The chain joins TRBV6-1 to TRBJ2-2; TRBD2 aligns across 7 bases. The specimen comprised PBMCs, sampled after 24 months of ibrutinib treatment. The CDR3 sequence: CASSGYVAGRPGELFF. DNA for the CDR3: TGTGCCAGCAGTGGCTACGTAGCGGGCAGGCCCGGGGAGCTGTTTTTT.